A selection of T cell receptor beta chains follows, all from one sample in a study of Ad26.COV2.S vaccination and SARS-CoV-2 variants. Libraries were prepared by immunoSEQ multiplex PCR; TCRdb keeps only in-frame clonotypes and omits some of them. Of about 420,000 clones in the sample, more than 75% are singletons; the top ten hold about 3.5%. The sequenced sample was peripheral blood, obtained in a trial of Ad26.COV2.S vaccine versus placebo. The receptors stem from a person aged 18 to 59 who received the Ad26.COV2.S COVID-19 vaccine or a placebo. Both conserved end residues are part of each CDR3. D genes are given only for firm matches. Clone size is shown for a subset of rows, as once, few, many or a class of expanded clone.

size,J,D,V,CDR3,DNA
NA,TRBJ2-7,NA,TRBV11-2,CASSLSGLSYEQYF,TGTGCCAGCAGCTTATCGGGACTCTCCTACGAGCAGTACTTC
once,TRBJ1-2,NA,TRBV5-6,CASSSSHGAGYTF,TGTGCCAGCAGCTCCTCCCATGGGGCTGGCTACACCTTC
NA,TRBJ1-6,TRBD1,TRBV30,CALDPGQNSPLHF,TGTGCCTTAGACCCGGGACAGAATTCACCCCTCCACTTT
NA,TRBJ2-1,TRBD1,TRBV7-9,CASSPTGLGFNEQFF,TGTGCCAGCAGCCCGACAGGGTTGGGTTTCAATGAGCAGTTCTTC
NA,TRBJ2-1,TRBD1,TRBV5-4,CASSPQGGSYNEQFF,TGTGCCAGCAGCCCTCAAGGGGGCTCTTACAATGAGCAGTTCTTC
NA,TRBJ2-1,TRBD2,TRBV6-6,CASSPPGGGSYNEQFF,TGTGCCAGCAGCCCCCCCGGCGGGGGGTCCTACAATGAGCAGTTCTTC
NA,TRBJ2-3,TRBD2,TRBV7-2,CASSDPGGGTDTQYF,TGTGCCAGCAGCGACCCCGGGGGGGGAACAGATACGCAGTATTTT
NA,TRBJ1-2,NA,TRBV28,CASSLYLNAYGYTF,TGTGCCAGCAGTTTATACCTAAACGCCTATGGCTACACCTTC
NA,TRBJ2-7,TRBD1,TRBV14,CASSGLDREVYEQYF,TGTGCCAGCAGTGGACTGGACAGGGAGGTCTACGAGCAGTACTTC
few,TRBJ2-1,TRBD2,TRBV4-1,CASSQEGRLAGDNEQFF,TGCGCCAGCAGCCAAGAAGGGAGGCTAGCGGGGGACAATGAGCAGTTCTTC
NA,TRBJ1-2,NA,TRBV3-1/TRBV3-2,CASSQEAGAHYGYTF,TGTGCCAGCAGCCAAGAAGCAGGGGCACACTATGGCTACACCTTC
NA,TRBJ1-1,NA,TRBV5-1,CASSLVPLNTEAFF,TGCGCCAGCAGCTTGGTTCCCTTGAACACTGAAGCTTTCTTT
NA,TRBJ1-1,NA,TRBV3-1/TRBV3-2,CASSPDSRTEAFF,TGTGCCAGCAGCCCAGACAGTCGGACTGAAGCTTTCTTT
NA,TRBJ2-1,NA,TRBV29-1,CSVVQDSYNEQFF,TGCAGCGTTGTCCAGGATTCCTACAATGAGCAGTTCTTC
NA,TRBJ1-2,TRBD1,TRBV9,CASSVDQGENFSGYGYTF,TGTGCCAGCAGCGTAGATCAGGGGGAAAATTTCAGCGGCTATGGCTACACCTTC